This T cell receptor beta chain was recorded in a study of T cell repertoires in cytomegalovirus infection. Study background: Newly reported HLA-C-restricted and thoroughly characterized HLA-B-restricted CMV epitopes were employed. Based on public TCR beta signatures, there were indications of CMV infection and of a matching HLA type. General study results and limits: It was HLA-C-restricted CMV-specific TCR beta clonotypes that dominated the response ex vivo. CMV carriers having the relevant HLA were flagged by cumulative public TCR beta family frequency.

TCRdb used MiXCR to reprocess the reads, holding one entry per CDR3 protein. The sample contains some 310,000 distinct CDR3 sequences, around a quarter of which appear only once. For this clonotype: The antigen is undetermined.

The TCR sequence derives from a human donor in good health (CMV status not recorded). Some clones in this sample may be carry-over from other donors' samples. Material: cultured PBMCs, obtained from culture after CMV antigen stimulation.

CDR3 sequence (DNA): TGTGCCAGCAGCTTAGGGAGTTGGCTAGCGGGAGCCTCCCCGAACATTCAGTACTTC. It specifies CASSLGSWLAGASPNIQYF. The chain is built from TRBV11-2 and TRBJ2-4, with 10 bases that match TRBD2. Per germline, CDR1 SGHAT and CDR2 FQNNGV. The junction had 16 bases not matched to a gene; V was cut back by 1 base and J by 7 bases. The CDR3 covers 19 residues.